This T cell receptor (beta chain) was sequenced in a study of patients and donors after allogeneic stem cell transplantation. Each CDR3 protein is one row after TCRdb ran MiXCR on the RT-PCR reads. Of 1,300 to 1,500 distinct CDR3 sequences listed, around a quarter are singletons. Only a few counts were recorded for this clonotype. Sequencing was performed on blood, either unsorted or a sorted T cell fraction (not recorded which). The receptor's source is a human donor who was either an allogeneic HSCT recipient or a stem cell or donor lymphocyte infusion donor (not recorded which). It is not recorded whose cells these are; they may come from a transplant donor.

The CDR3, as DNA: TGTGCCAGCAGCTTAGGGGCCGGACCGGAGGCCCAGTACTTC. Amino acid sequence: CASSLGAGPEAQYF. The chain recombines TRBV7-2 with TRBJ2-5; tentative D call: TRBD2 (5 bases). The V end lost 1 base, the J end lost 9 bases, and 15 bases lay between the germline ends. The germline V gene has CDR1 SGHTA and CDR2 FQGNSA. The CDR3 spans 14 residues.